The sequence of this T cell receptor (beta chain) was determined in a study of CD8 T cells in ankylosing spondylitis. Study-level findings and limits: Ankylosing spondylitis blood appeared to be characterized by a TCR beta motif of eight highly homologous variants.

TCRdb called the 5' RACE reads again in MiXCR, with one record for every CDR3 protein. Counted here are 150,000 or so distinct CDR3 sequences, approximately 10% occurring once; the ten biggest clones make up almost 30%. This clonotype was seen repeatedly, ten times or more. Antigen unknown. An end of the junction differs from the germline gene, which may be a read error. Sequenced sample: blood, either unsorted or a sorted T cell fraction (not recorded which). This receptor was identified in a male donor with ankylosing spondylitis or in good health (not recorded which).

CDR3 in amino acids: CASSPEVVGLADPRF. The CDR3 DNA reads TGCGCCAGCAGCCCAGAAGTCGTGGGACTAGCGGACCCGCGTTTC. The chain has TRBV5-1 and TRBJ2-1, with 11 nucleotides matching TRBD2. Per the germline V gene, CDR1 is SGHRS and CDR2 is YFSETQ. CDR3 length equals 15 residues.